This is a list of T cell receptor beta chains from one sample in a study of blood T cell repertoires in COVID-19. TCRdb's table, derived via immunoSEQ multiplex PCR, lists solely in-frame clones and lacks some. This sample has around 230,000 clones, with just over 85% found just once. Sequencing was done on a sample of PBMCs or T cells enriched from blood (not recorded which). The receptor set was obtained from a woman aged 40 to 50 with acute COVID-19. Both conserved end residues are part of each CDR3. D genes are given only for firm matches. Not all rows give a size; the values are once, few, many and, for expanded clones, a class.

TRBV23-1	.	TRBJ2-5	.	TGCGCCAGCAGTCTCCGCACGACTGGCGAGACCCAGTACTTC	CASSLRTTGETQYF
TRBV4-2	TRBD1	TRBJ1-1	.	TGTGCCAGCAGCCAAGATAGAGCACAGGGGAATGAAGCTTTCTTT	CASSQDRAQGNEAFF
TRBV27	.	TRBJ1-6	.	TGTGCCAGCAGCCTAGTTATCAATTCACCCCTCCACTTT	CASSLVINSPLHF
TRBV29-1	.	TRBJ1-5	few	TGCAGCGTTGCGACAGCTAACAATCAGCCCCAGCATTTT	CSVATANNQPQHF
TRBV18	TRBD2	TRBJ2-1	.	TGTGCCAGCTCACTAACCCTAGCGGGGGCCCTTGGGTCTGAGCAGTTCTTC	CASSLTLAGALGSEQFF
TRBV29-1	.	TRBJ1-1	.	TGCAGCGTTGAACGGCGGCTAAGTGAAGCTTTCTTT	CSVERRLSEAFF
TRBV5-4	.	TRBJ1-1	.	TGTGCCAGTGTATCCCCCACTGAAGCTTTCTTT	CASVSPTEAFF
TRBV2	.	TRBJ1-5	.	TGTGCCAGCAGTGAGGGACTGCCGAGCCAGCCCCAGCATTTT	CASSEGLPSQPQHF
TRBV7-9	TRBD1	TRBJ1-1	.	TGTGCCAGCAGCTTAGTAGACGGCAGGGGGAAGGGTGAAGCTTTCTTT	CASSLVDGRGKGEAFF
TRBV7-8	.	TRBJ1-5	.	TGTGCCAGCAGCTTTTCCTCGGGACATCTAAATCAGCCCCAGCATTTT	CASSFSSGHLNQPQHF
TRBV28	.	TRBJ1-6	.	TGTGCCAGCAGTTTATTAGGGGGTTGGATAGCGCCCCTCCACTTT	CASSLLGGWIAPLHF
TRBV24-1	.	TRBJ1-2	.	TGTGCCACCTCCAAGGGGATTGACTATGGCTACACCTTC	CATSKGIDYGYTF
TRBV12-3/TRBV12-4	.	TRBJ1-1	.	TGTGCCAGCAGTTCCGGGGGTCGGGAAGCTTTCTTT	CASSSGGREAFF
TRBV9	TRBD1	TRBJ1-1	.	TGTGCCAGCAGCGGGAGACAGGGCCCGAACACTGAAGCTTTCTTT	CASSGRQGPNTEAFF
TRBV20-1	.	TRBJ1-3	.	TGCAGTGCTAGTCAGCCAGGGACAGGAAACACCATATATTTT	CSASQPGTGNTIYF
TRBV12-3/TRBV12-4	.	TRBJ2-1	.	TGTGCCAGCAGTTTGGGGGGTGAGCAGTTCTTC	CASSLGGEQFF
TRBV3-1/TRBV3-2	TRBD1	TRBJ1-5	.	TGTGCCAGCGGAGCAGGGGGCGGACAGCCCCAGCATTTT	CASGAGGGQPQHF
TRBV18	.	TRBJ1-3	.	TGTGCCAGCTCACCAAGCCAGGACTTCTCTGGAAACACCATATATTTT	CASSPSQDFSGNTIYF
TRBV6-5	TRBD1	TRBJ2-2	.	TGTGCCAGCAGTTGGACAGGGGAGACCGGGGAGCTGTTTTTT	CASSWTGETGELFF
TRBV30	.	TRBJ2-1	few	TGTGCCTGGAACCACGTGGGGCGATACAATGAGCAGTTCTTC	CAWNHVGRYNEQFF
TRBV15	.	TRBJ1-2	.	TGTGCCACCAGCAGAGATATGACAGATCAGGGCTACACCTTC	CATSRDMTDQGYTF